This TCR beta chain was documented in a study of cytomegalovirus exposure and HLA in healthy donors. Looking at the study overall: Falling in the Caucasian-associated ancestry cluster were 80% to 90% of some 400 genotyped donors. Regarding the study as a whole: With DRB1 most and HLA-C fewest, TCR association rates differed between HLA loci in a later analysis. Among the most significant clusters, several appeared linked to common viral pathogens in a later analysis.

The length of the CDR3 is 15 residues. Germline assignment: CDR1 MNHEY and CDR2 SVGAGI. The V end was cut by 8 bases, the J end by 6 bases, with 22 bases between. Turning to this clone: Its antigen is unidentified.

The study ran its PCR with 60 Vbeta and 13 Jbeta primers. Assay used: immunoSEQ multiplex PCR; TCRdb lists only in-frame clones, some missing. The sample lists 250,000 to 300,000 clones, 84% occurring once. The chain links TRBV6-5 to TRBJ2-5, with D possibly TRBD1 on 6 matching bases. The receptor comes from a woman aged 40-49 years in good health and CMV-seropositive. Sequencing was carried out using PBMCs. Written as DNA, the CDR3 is TGTGCCAGCGGGTGGGGGCCGTCCGATAAGAAGACCCAGTACTTC. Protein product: CASGWGPSDKKTQYF.